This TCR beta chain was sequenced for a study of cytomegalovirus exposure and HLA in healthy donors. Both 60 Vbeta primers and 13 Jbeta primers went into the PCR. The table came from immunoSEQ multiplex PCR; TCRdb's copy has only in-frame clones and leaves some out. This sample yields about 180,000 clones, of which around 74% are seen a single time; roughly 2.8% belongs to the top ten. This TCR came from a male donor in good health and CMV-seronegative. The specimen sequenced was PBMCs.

The CDR3 DNA follows: TGTGCCAGCAGCGTAGAGCCCCAGGCCACAGATACGCAGTATTTT. Its protein is CASSVEPQATDTQYF. This chain joins TRBV9 and TRBJ2-3; unclear D gene. CDR1 is SGDLS, CDR2 YYNGEE, per germline. With 0 bases removed from V and 2 bases from J, the gap between germline ends came to 10 bases. This CDR3 spans 15 amino acids.